This T cell receptor beta chain emerged from a study of blood T cell repertoires in COVID-19. Study details: Samples taken during acute and convalescent COVID-19 were collected in the United States, Italy and Spain.

Data came from immunoSEQ multiplex PCR; TCRdb stores just in-frame clones and leaves some out. In the table there are 140,000 to 150,000 clones, over 80% of which are singletons. V was cut by 3 bases and J by 7 bases, with 12 bases left in between. The V gene's germline CDR1 is MNHEY and CDR2 SMNVEV (reference sequence). The CDR3 is 14 residues long. Sequencing used peripheral blood. The chain recombines TRBV27 with TRBJ2-2, with TRBD1 as a possible D gene (6 bases). The clonotype was recovered from a woman aged 45-59 years with acute or convalescent COVID-19. Here the CDR3 DNA reads TGTGCCAGCAGTTTTGGGGGCCGGATCGGGGAGCTGTTTTTT. It specifies CASSFGGRIGELFF.